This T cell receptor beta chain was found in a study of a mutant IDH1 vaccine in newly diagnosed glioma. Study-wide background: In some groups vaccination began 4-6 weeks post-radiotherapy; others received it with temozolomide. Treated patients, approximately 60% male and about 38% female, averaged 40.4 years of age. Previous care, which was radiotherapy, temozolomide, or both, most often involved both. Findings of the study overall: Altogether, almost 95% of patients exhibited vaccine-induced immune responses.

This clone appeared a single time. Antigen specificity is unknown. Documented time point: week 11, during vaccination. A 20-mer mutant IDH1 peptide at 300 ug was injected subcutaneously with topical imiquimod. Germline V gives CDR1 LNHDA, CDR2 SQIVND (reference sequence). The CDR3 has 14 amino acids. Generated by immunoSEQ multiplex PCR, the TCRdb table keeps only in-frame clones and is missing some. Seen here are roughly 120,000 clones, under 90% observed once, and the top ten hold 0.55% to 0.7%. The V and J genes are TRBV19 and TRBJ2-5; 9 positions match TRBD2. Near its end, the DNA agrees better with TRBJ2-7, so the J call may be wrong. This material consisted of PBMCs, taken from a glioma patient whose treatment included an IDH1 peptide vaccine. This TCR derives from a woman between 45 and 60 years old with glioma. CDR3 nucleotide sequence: TGTGCCAGTAGTGACTTGCGGGAGGGAGGCGAGCAGTACTTC. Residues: CASSDLREGGEQYF.